What follows are 4 T cell receptor beta chains derived from one specimen sequenced in a study of cytomegalovirus exposure and HLA in healthy donors. With 60 Vbeta and 13 Jbeta primers, the PCR was carried out. The data were produced by immunoSEQ multiplex PCR, yet TCRdb's version contains in-frame clones alone and is incomplete. The data hold about 180,000 clones, with roughly 76% observed a single time. The specimen was PBMCs. The receptors come from a woman aged 18-29 years in good health and CMV-seropositive.

The chain recombines TRBV19 with TRBJ2-4; maybe TRBD1 (6 bases). The CDR3 runs to 13 residues. In germline, CDR1 is LNHDA, CDR2 SQIVND (reference sequence). Trimming removed 7 bases at V and 8 bases at J, with 15 bases between. CDR3 bases: TGTGCCAGTACCGGGCAGGGGCAGGACATTCAGTACTTC. It encodes CASTGQGQDIQYF.

The V and J genes are TRBV5-1 and TRBJ2-7, with unresolved D. From germline, CDR1 is SGHRS and CDR2 YFSETQ. The germline V and J ends were trimmed by 0 bases and 0 bases, with 13 bases remaining between them. This CDR3 has 16 residues. CDR3 sequence reads: CASSLASQTSSYEQYF. The CDR3 bases are TGCGCCAGCAGCTTGGCCTCACAGACGAGCTCCTACGAGCAGTACTTC.

The rearrangement joins TRBV7-8 to TRBJ2-2; no definite D call. CDR1 is SGHVS and CDR2 is FQNEAQ in the germline V gene. This CDR3 has 15 amino acids. Trimming took 1 base from V and 0 from J, leaving 6 bases between them. This CDR3 reads CASSLGVPNTGELFF. The CDR3 DNA follows: TGTGCCAGCAGCTTAGGAGTCCCGAACACCGGGGAGCTGTTTTTT.

V and J are TRBV27 and TRBJ1-2, with 9 bases that match TRBD1. There are 17 residues in the CDR3. V shed 10 bases and J 3 bases; nucleotides not matched to a gene: 18. Germline V gives CDR1 MNHEY, CDR2 SMNVEV (reference sequence). CDR3 DNA sequence: TGTGCCACCAAAACCGGGACAGGGCCCCTTCTCTACTATGGCTACACCTTC. Residues: CATKTGTGPLLYYGYTF.